These 12 T cell receptor beta chains share one sample of origin, sequenced in a study of T cells in lung cancer brain metastases. Sequenced by immunoSEQ multiplex PCR; TCRdb stores in-frame clones only, minus some. There are several thousand clones in the sample; approximately 87% occur only once, and 10% to 14% lies in the top ten. Sequences were obtained from tumor tissue from the primary lung tumor. All receptors come from a man in his sixties with non-small cell lung cancer.

About this clone: The germline gene is not matched at one end of the junction; a read error may be the cause. The J gene is TRBJ2-1, the V gene TRBV11-2; D is tentatively TRBD1 or TRBD2 (5 bases each). The CDR3 is 14 residues long. Germline loops: CDR1 SGHAT, CDR2 FQNNGV. In DNA, the CDR3 is TGTGCCAACAGCAACTCGGGGCGGTACAATGAGCAGTTCTTC. It yields the protein CANSNSGRYNEQFF.

The V and J genes are TRBV7-9 and TRBJ1-1, with 12 bases aligning to TRBD1. The V and J ends lost 0 bases and 4 bases, in that order; junction bases with no gene match: 3. Germline V lookup: CDR1 SEHNR, CDR2 FQNEAQ (reference sequence). This CDR3 region has 16 residues. CDR3 nucleotides: TGTGCCAGCAGCTTAGCGGGACAGGGGGCGTTCACTGAAGCTTTCTTT. The encoded protein is CASSLAGQGAFTEAFF.

The chain combines TRBV29-1 with TRBJ1-2, with 12 bases aligning to TRBD1. The CDR3 length is 15 residues. Germline CDR1 SQVTM, CDR2 ANQGSEA. J lost 5 bases, V lost 3 bases, and 7 bases had no gene match. CDR3 loop: CSVDGTGGSWYGYTF. CDR3 coding DNA: TGCAGCGTTGATGGGACAGGGGGCAGTTGGTATGGCTACACCTTC.

The CDR3 DNA follows: TGCGCCAGCAGCCAATCTGCCGGACAGGGCGGTTTGGCTTTCTTT. Translated: CASSQSAGQGGLAFF. The V and J genes are TRBV4-1 and TRBJ1-1; 8 positions match TRBD1. Germline V CDR1 and CDR2: MGHRA, YSYEKL. With V trimmed by 2 bases and J by 11 bases, 13 bases remained unmatched. The CDR3 length is 15 residues.

For this clone: Relative to the germline gene, one junction end is altered; a read error may explain this. Different DNA sequences within this sample yield the same CDR3. The chain employs TRBV5-1 and TRBJ1-1; the D gene is possibly TRBD1 (5 bases). This CDR3 is 14 amino acids long. From germline, CDR1 is SGHRS and CDR2 YFSETQ. The CDR3 is CASSLDVRGTEAFF. CDR3 sequence (DNA): TGCGCCAGCAGCTTGGACGTCCGAGGGACTGAAGCTTTTTTT. Full variable domain (rest looked up from reference TRBV5-1 and TRBJ1-1): KAGVTQTPRYLIKTRGQQVTLSCSPISGHRSVSWYQQTPGQGLQFLFEYFSETQRNKGNFPGRFSGRQFSNSRSEMNVSTLELGDSALYLCASSLDVRGTEAFFGQGTRLTVV.

The rearrangement joins TRBV30 to TRBJ2-1; the D gene is possibly TRBD2 (6 bases). Germline V gene data show CDR1 as GTSNPN and CDR2 as SVGIG (reference sequence). Trimming removed 0 bases at V and 3 bases at J, with 9 bases between. The CDR3 has 14 residues. The chain's CDR3 is CAWSVPGLYNEQFF. The CDR3 bases are TGTGCCTGGAGTGTCCCGGGACTCTACAATGAGCAGTTCTTC.

The chain has TRBV5-4 and TRBJ2-1; TRBD1 matches at 7 bases. The CDR3 spans 14 residues. The germline V gene has CDR1 SGHNT and CDR2 YYREEE (reference sequence). V lost 9 bases, J lost 6 bases, and 12 bases stayed unmatched. CDR3 nucleotide sequence: TGTGCCAACTCTAACAGGGGAAGTAGCAATGAGCAGTTCTTC. This translates into CANSNRGSSNEQFF.

The chain has TRBV6-6 and TRBJ1-5, with D uncertain. The germline gives CDR1 MNHNY, CDR2 SVGAGI (reference sequence). V lost 2 bases and J lost 1, with 6 bases in between. The CDR3 has 14 residues. CDR3 residues: CASSYELSNQPQHF. The CDR3 DNA follows: TGTGCCAGCAGTTACGAGCTCAGCAATCAGCCCCAGCATTTT.

The chain carries TRBV7-9 and TRBJ2-7; D unresolved. CDR1 is SEHNR and CDR2 is FQNEAQ in the germline V gene (reference sequence). The CDR3 consists of 14 residues. Trimming cost V 4 bases and J 0 bases, with 10 bases left between them. This CDR3 is CASSSSKSSYEQYF. The DNA of the CDR3 is TGTGCCAGCAGCTCCTCAAAGAGCTCCTACGAGCAGTACTTC. The full variable domain, rest sourced from reference TRBV7-9 and TRBJ2-7, is DTGVSQNPRHKITKRGQNVTFRCDPISEHNRLYWYRQTLGQGPEFLTYFQNEAQLEKSRLLSDRFSAERPKGSFSTLEIQRTEQGDSAMYLCASSSSKSSYEQYFGPGTRLTVT.

J is TRBJ1-1 and V is TRBV5-1; unclear D gene. Germline CDR1 and CDR2: SGHRS and YFSETQ. Trimming cost V 0 bases and J 1 base, with 10 bases left between them. The CDR3 spans 15 residues. CDR3 protein: CASSLERIPNTEAFF. The CDR3 DNA is TGCGCCAGCAGCTTGGAAAGGATACCGAACACTGAAGCTTTCTTT.

V is TRBV18 and J is TRBJ2-5; D is uncertain. The CDR3 covers 15 residues. Germline CDR1 and CDR2: KGHSH and LQKENI. V lost 1 base and J lost 4, with 13 bases in between. CDR3 amino acids: CASSPLLGIGETQYF. CDR3 nucleotide sequence: TGTGCCAGCTCACCACTTTTGGGGATTGGAGAGACCCAGTACTTC.

V and J are TRBV18 and TRBJ1-6, with D perhaps TRBD1 (5 bases). The V gene lost 3 bases and the J gene lost 8 bases, with 20 bases spanning the gap. The CDR3 has 17 amino acids. Germline assignment: CDR1 KGHSH and CDR2 LQKENI. The CDR3 sequence is CASSPVRGGSRDSPLHF. The DNA of the CDR3 is TGTGCCAGCTCACCGGTACGGGGCGGATCACGGGATTCACCCCTCCACTTT.